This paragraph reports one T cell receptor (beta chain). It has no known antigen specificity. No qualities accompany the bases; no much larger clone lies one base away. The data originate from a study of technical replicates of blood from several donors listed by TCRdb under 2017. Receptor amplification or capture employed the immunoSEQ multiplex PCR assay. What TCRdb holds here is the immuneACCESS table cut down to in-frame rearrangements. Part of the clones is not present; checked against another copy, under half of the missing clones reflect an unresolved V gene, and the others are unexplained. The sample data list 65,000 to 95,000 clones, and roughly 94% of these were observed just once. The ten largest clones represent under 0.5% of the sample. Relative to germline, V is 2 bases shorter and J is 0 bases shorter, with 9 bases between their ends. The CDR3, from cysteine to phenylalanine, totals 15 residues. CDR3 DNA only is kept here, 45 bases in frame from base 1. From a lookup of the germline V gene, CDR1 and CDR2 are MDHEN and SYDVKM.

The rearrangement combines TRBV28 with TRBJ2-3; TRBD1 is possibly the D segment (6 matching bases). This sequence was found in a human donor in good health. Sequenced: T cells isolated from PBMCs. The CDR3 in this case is CASSLMGASTDTQYF. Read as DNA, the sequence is TGTGCCAGCAGTTTAATGGGGGCTAGCACAGATACGCAGTATTTT.